The present T cell receptor (beta chain) was sequenced within a study of T cell responses to AZD1222 COVID-19 vaccine. Between the trimmed V and J ends, which lost 5 bases and 3 bases, there was a span of 8 bases. This CDR3 has 12 residues. CDR1 and CDR2 (germline): MGHDK, SYGVNS. As to this clone: As yet, its antigen is unknown.

Study-wide points: Unmutated regions of variants are reportedly targeted by nearly half of spike-specific TCRs. It was only after the peak T cell response that any repertoires were sampled.

The table came from immunoSEQ multiplex PCR; TCRdb's copy has only in-frame clones and leaves some out. The sample holds 100,000 to 150,000 clones, 75% to 90% seen once. The TCR comes from an adult in good health. The chain joins TRBV25-1 to TRBJ2-7; a weak D match, TRBD1 (5 bases). The material was peripheral blood, obtained on day 0 of AZD1222 vaccination. CDR3 bases: TGTGCCAGCAGTCTTCAGGGCTACGAGCAGTACTTC. Amino acids: CASSLQGYEQYF.